The clone carrying this T cell receptor beta chain was observed at least ten times. Its cognate antigen is unknown. Using 10%, 30% or 50% RNA, naive CD8 libraries were derived from around 20,000 to 1,000,000 sorted cells. The data originate from a study of molecular identifiers for immune sequencing clone quantification. Using its own MiXCR run on the PCR reads, TCRdb lists one record per CDR3 protein. The table includes about 320,000 distinct CDR3 sequences, around a fifth detected once. Study findings and constraints: Barcode-sharing identical TCR molecules could underestimate highly expanded clone sizes.

The CDR3 sequence is 15 residues long. The V end was cut by 2 bases, the J end by 6 bases, with 15 bases between. The germline gives CDR1 LGHDT, CDR2 YNNKEL (reference sequence). The TCR originated in a human donor in good health. Some libraries in this study had Jurkat cell RNA spiked in. Sequencing was done on a sample of naive CD8+ T cells from blood, with Jurkat cell RNA spiked in. The subset here: FACS-sorted CD8+CD4-CCR7+CD45RA+ naive T cells. J is TRBJ2-3 and V is TRBV3-1; D is unclear. The CDR3 nucleotides read TGTGCCAGCAGCCAATATAAGGACCCCAGGGATACGCAGTATTTT. Amino acids: CASSQYKDPRDTQYF.